This T cell receptor beta chain originates from a study of shared clonotypes between healthy human individuals. Overall study results and limits: Around 4.9% of naive CD4 clonotypes were shared across four donors.

Participating donors were healthy, HIV-negative adults free of recent acute infections or vaccinations. Data came from immunoSEQ multiplex PCR; TCRdb stores just in-frame clones and leaves some out. The table has 1,400,000 or so clones, approximately 98.5% seen once. A note on this clone: Its matching antigen is unknown.

What was sequenced was naive CD4+ T cells sorted from blood. The subset was: CD45RA+ positively selected. The receptor was isolated from a man under 40 in good health.

CDR3 loop: CASSLTDLYGYTF. CDR3 DNA sequence: TGTGCCAGCAGCTTGACGGATCTCTATGGCTACACCTTC. This rearrangement joins TRBV5-5 to TRBJ1-2; D is undetermined. The V end was cut by 1 base, the J end by 4 bases, with 8 bases between. CDR3 size: 13 residues. Germline CDR1 reads SGHKS; CDR2 reads YYEKEE (reference sequence).